Below, 30 T cell receptor beta chains from the same sample are listed, as sequenced in a study of blood T cells in healthy people across ages. Sample-barcoded 5' priming and a J-beta primer mix drove a second PCR of roughly 7 to 11 cycles. MiXCR, run by TCRdb on the 5' RACE reads, gives a single entry per CDR3 protein. The sample lists approximately 490,000 distinct CDR3 sequences; about 25% were seen once. These same records also appear under a second study, on T cells of mothers and their children.

Sequencing used blood. The receptors stem from a boy between 10 and 17 years old in good health.

The rearrangement uses TRBV7-2 and TRBJ2-1; 10 bases are a match to TRBD2. The DNA matches TRBJ2-7 better at its end, which makes the J call doubtful. Germline assignment: CDR1 SGHTA and CDR2 FQGNSA. CDR3 length: 16 amino acids. CDR3 loop: CASSSRSGRDSYEQYF. In nucleotides, the CDR3 is TGTGCCAGCAGCTCCCGAAGCGGGAGGGATAGCTACGAGCAGTACTTC.

This clonotype appeared a few times. The chain employs TRBV27 and TRBJ2-7; 13 nucleotides align to TRBD2. The V and J ends lost 5 bases and 0 bases, in that order; junction bases with no gene match: 4. The CDR3 length is 16 residues. Germline V CDR1 and CDR2: MNHEY, SMNVEV (reference sequence). DNA for the CDR3: TGTGCCAGCAGTCCCGGGACTAGCGGGGACTCCTACGAGCAGTACTTC. The encoded protein is CASSPGTSGDSYEQYF.

The chain carries TRBV3-1 and TRBJ2-4, with D hard to call. V was shortened by 4 bases and J by 3 bases, with 16 bases between the two germline ends. CDR1 and CDR2 from the germline V gene are LGHDT and YNNKEL (reference sequence). The CDR3 runs to 16 residues. CDR3 bases: TGTGCCAGCAGCCCCCGGCCGCATTTAGGCAAAAACATTCAGTACTTC. Translating it yields CASSPRPHLGKNIQYF. The full variable domain, in which reference TRBV3-1 and TRBJ2-4 provide the parts outside the CDR3, is DTAVSQTPKYLVTQMGNDKSIKCEQNLGHDTMYWYKQDSKKFLKIMFSYNNKELIINETVPNRFSPKSPDKAHLNLHINSLELGDSAVYFCASSPRPHLGKNIQYFGAGTRLSVL.

This sequence joins TRBV28 and TRBJ1-1; tentatively, D is TRBD1 (6 bases). This CDR3 comprises 15 residues. V was trimmed by 7 bases and J by 3 bases, leaving 18 bases between them. Germline CDR1 reads MDHEN; CDR2 reads SYDVKM. CDR3 sequence reads: CASNNPGQIHTEAFF. The CDR3 DNA reads TGTGCCAGCAATAACCCCGGACAGATCCACACTGAAGCTTTCTTT.

This clonotype was recorded a few times. V and J are TRBV29-1 and TRBJ1-1, with D possibly TRBD1 on 6 matching bases. The V gene's germline CDR1 is SQVTM and CDR2 ANQGSEA. V lost 5 bases and J 5 bases, leaving 15 bases between the germline ends. CDR3 length: 13 amino acids. The chain's CDR3 is CSVLTGEWTEAFF. As DNA, the CDR3 is TGCAGCGTTTTGACAGGAGAATGGACTGAAGCTTTCTTT.

V usage is TRBV7-8 and J usage is TRBJ2-7, with TRBD1 matching 9 bases. This CDR3 region has 16 residues. The germline V gene encodes CDR1 SGHVS and CDR2 FQNEAQ. After removal of 4 bases from V and 5 bases from J, the junction contained 12 bases not matched to a gene. DNA for the CDR3: TGTGCCAGCAGCTACACAGGGGGCCAGCCTCCTCACGAGCAGTACTTC. Translated, it gives CASSYTGGQPPHEQYF.

Points on this clonotype: With a much larger clone just one base away, this may be a read error. The V gene is TRBV2, the J gene TRBJ2-7; TRBD1 matches at 9 bases. With 4 bases clipped from V and 9 bases from J, the junction kept 7 bases outside the gene matches. The CDR3 sequence is 13 residues long. CDR1 is SNHLY, CDR2 FYNNEI, per germline. Written as DNA, the CDR3 is TGTGCCAGCAGTGGGGACAGGGTTTTCGGGCAGTACTTC. It codes for CASSGDRVFGQYF.

Of note for this clonotype: It is likely a read error, because the conserved phenylalanine at the end of the CDR3 is missing. This chain links TRBV28 with TRBJ1-1; D gene unclear. Trimming stripped 3 bases from V and 0 bases from J, with 20 bases between. The CDR3 runs 18 residues. Looked up from germline, CDR1 is MDHEN and CDR2 is SYDVKM. CDR3 protein: CASSFVAGHRRLNTEAFL. The CDR3 DNA follows: TGTGCCAGCAGTTTTGTGGCAGGCCATCGAAGGTTGAACACTGAAGCTTTCCTT.

The chain employs TRBV7-2 and TRBJ2-7, with 8 nucleotides matching TRBD2. CDR3 size: 17 residues. V lost 3 bases and J lost 2; bases outside the gene matches: 12. Germline V lookup: CDR1 SGHTA, CDR2 FQGNSA. Here the CDR3 DNA reads TGTGCCAGCAGCTTGACGGGAGGGCCGTCGAATCCCTACGAGCAGTACTTC. Amino acid sequence: CASSLTGGPSNPYEQYF. The full variable domain, its missing parts supplied by reference TRBV7-2 and TRBJ2-7, is GAGVSQSPSNKVTEKGKDVELRCDPISGHTALYWYRQSLGQGLEFLIYFQGNSAPDKSGLPSDRFSAERTGGSVSTLTIQRTQQEDSAVYLCASSLTGGPSNPYEQYFGPGTRLTVT.

This clonotype was recorded only once. The V and J genes are TRBV3-1 and TRBJ2-5; weak D call: TRBD1 (5 bases). The CDR3 totals 15 residues. Germline V gene data show CDR1 as LGHDT and CDR2 as YNNKEL (reference sequence). V was clipped by 0 bases and J by 1 base, with 9 bases between them. In DNA, the CDR3 is TGTGCCAGCAGCCAAGATATTGGGGCCCAAGAGACCCAGTACTTC. The encoded protein is CASSQDIGAQETQYF.

Many counts were recorded for this clonotype. The rearrangement uses TRBV9 and TRBJ2-7; 8 bases fit TRBD1. CDR1 and CDR2 (germline): SGDLS, YYNGEE. The CDR3 runs to 13 residues. The V and J ends lost 4 bases and 3 bases, in that order; junction bases with no gene match: 3. This chain's CDR3 is CASSPGGVYEQYF. In DNA, the CDR3 is TGTGCCAGCAGCCCAGGGGGCGTCTACGAGCAGTACTTC.

V usage is TRBV7-2 and J usage is TRBJ2-1; 11 bases match TRBD1. Per the germline V gene, CDR1 is SGHTA and CDR2 is FQGNSA. V shed 5 bases and J 10 bases; nucleotides not matched to a gene: 4. CDR3 size: 13 residues. CDR3 amino acids: CASSRRTGGEQFF. The CDR3 bases are TGTGCCAGCAGCCGAAGGACAGGGGGCGAGCAGTTCTTC. Looking up the rest from reference TRBV7-2 and TRBJ2-1 gives the full variable domain: GAGVSQSPSNKVTEKGKDVELRCDPISGHTALYWYRQSLGQGLEFLIYFQGNSAPDKSGLPSDRFSAERTGGSVSTLTIQRTQQEDSAVYLCASSRRTGGEQFFGPGTRLTVL.

CDR3 DNA: TGCAGTGCTAGAGAAGGGGTAGTAGAGACCCAGTACTTC. It codes for CSAREGVVETQYF. The rearrangement joins TRBV20-1 to TRBJ2-5, with D tentatively TRBD1 (5 bases). In germline, CDR1 is DFQATT, CDR2 SNEGSKA (reference sequence). Deletions cut 0 bases from V and 4 bases from J, with 9 bases between. The CDR3 length is 13 residues.

The sample holds a few counts of this clonotype. This chain joins TRBV5-1 and TRBJ2-2; D perhaps matches TRBD1 (5 bases). CDR1 SGHRS and CDR2 YFSETQ come from the germline V gene. Trimming stripped 2 bases from V and 1 base from J, with 9 bases between. This CDR3 has 15 residues. This chain's CDR3 is CASSFGQGNTGELFF. As DNA, the CDR3 is TGCGCCAGCAGCTTTGGGCAGGGGAACACCGGGGAGCTGTTTTTT. Variable domain in full (rest from reference TRBV5-1 and TRBJ2-2): KAGVTQTPRYLIKTRGQQVTLSCSPISGHRSVSWYQQTPGQGLQFLFEYFSETQRNKGNFPGRFSGRQFSNSRSEMNVSTLELGDSALYLCASSFGQGNTGELFFGEGSRLTVL.

CDR3 amino acids: CASSSGLAGDQYF. CDR3 sequence (DNA): TGTGCCAGCAGCTCGGGACTAGCGGGTGACCAGTACTTC. The chain recombines TRBV7-2 with TRBJ2-5, with TRBD2 matching 12 bases. There are 13 residues in the CDR3. Germline-derived CDR1 and CDR2 are SGHTA and FQGNSA. Trimming took 4 bases from V and 10 from J; bases not matched to a gene: 4.

This chain uses TRBV5-1 with TRBJ2-1; 9 positions agree with TRBD1. The J call may be incorrect, as the DNA end agrees better with TRBJ2-7. The CDR3 is 14 residues long. Germline lookup yields CDR1 SGHRS and CDR2 YFSETQ. CDR3 DNA sequence: TGCGCCAGCAAGGCTACCCGGGACAGGGCCGAGCAGTACTTC. It translates to CASKATRDRAEQYF.

This chain links TRBV28 with TRBJ2-7, with TRBD2 as a possible D gene (5 bases). Between the trimmed V and J ends, which lost 4 bases and 3 bases, there was a span of 19 bases. In germline, CDR1 is MDHEN, CDR2 SYDVKM. The CDR3 has 16 residues. CDR3 sequence reads: CASSSGPWESDYEQYF. Here the CDR3 DNA reads TGTGCCAGCAGTTCCGGGCCATGGGAGTCCGACTACGAGCAGTACTTC.

This clonotype was counted a few times. The J gene is TRBJ2-3, the V gene TRBV30; weak D call: TRBD1 (5 bases). The V and J ends lost 4 bases and 4 bases respectively, with 12 bases between them. CDR1 is GTSNPN, CDR2 SVGIG, per germline (reference sequence). This CDR3 is built from 13 residues. CDR3 DNA: TGTGCCTGGACCCTTACAGGCCCAGATACGCAGTATTTT. Its translation is CAWTLTGPDTQYF.

This clonotype has a handful of counts. The chain carries TRBV27 and TRBJ1-4; TRBD1 agrees at 7 bases. This CDR3 comprises 14 residues. The germline gives CDR1 MNHEY, CDR2 SMNVEV (reference sequence). The V segment lost 3 bases and the J segment 8 bases; nucleotides outside the gene matches: 6. In DNA form, the CDR3 reads TGTGCCAGCAGTTTCCAGACAGGGCACGAAAAACTGTTTTTT. It is translated as CASSFQTGHEKLFF. Variable domain in full (rest from reference TRBV27 and TRBJ1-4): EAQVTQNPRYLITVTGKKLTVTCSQNMNHEYMSWYRQDPGLGLRQIYYSMNVEVTDKGDVPEGYKVSRKEKRNFPLILESPSPNQTSLYFCASSFQTGHEKLFFGSGTQLSVL.

This clonotype was recorded a few times. V and J are TRBV19 and TRBJ1-1; the match to TRBD1 covers 9 bases. V dropped 5 bases and J dropped 6; count of bases not matched to a gene: 4. This CDR3 comprises 13 residues. In germline, CDR1 is LNHDA, CDR2 SQIVND (reference sequence). The CDR3, as DNA: TGTGCCAGTAGTGCGACAGGGGGGGCTGAAGCTTTCTTT. This codes for CASSATGGAEAFF.

The chain recombines TRBV20-1 with TRBJ2-7; D may be TRBD2 (5 bases). The CDR3 has 14 amino acids. CDR1 and CDR2 (germline): DFQATT, SNEGSKA (reference sequence). The V gene lost 6 bases and the J gene lost 9 bases, with 24 bases spanning the gap. The CDR3 region has the DNA TGCAGTGCACCGAGCCCGGTAGGGCTAGCTCGGCAGTACTTC. It specifies CSAPSPVGLARQYF.

As concerns this clonotype: The conserved closing phenylalanine or tryptophan is absent in this CDR3, likely reflecting a read error. The V call is TRBV7-2, the J call TRBJ1-1, with a possible D match to TRBD1 (6 bases). Trimming removed 5 bases at V and 5 bases at J, with 15 bases between. Germline loops: CDR1 SGHTA, CDR2 FQGNSA. There are 14 residues in the CDR3. The chain's CDR3 is CASSPHRGETEAFY. CDR3 nucleotides: TGTGCCAGCAGCCCCCATAGGGGGGAGACTGAAGCTTTCTAT.

As to this clonotype: The conserved closing phenylalanine or tryptophan is absent in this CDR3, likely reflecting a read error. The V call is TRBV4-3, the J call TRBJ1-2; maybe TRBD1 (6 bases). V lost 4 bases and J lost 3, with 15 bases in between. This CDR3 region has 15 residues. Germline CDR1 is LGHNA and CDR2 is YSLEER. CDR3 nucleotide sequence: TGCGCCAGCAGCCCGGATAAGACAGGCTACTATGGCTACACCTTG. Translation: CASSPDKTGYYGYTL.

The chain employs TRBV27 and TRBJ1-2; no clear D. V gave up 8 bases and J gave up 2 bases, with 12 bases separating them. The CDR3 length is 13 residues. The germline V gene encodes CDR1 MNHEY and CDR2 SMNVEV (reference sequence). The CDR3 spells CASGVGRNYGYTF. CDR3 in DNA: TGTGCCAGCGGGGTGGGGAGGAACTATGGCTACACCTTC.

The gene calls are TRBV10-3 and TRBJ2-3; 9 nucleotides line up with TRBD1. The CDR3 sequence is 15 residues long. CDR1 is ENHRY and CDR2 is SYGVKD in the germline V gene. Losses at the gene ends were 4 bases for V and 2 bases for J; bases not matched to a gene: 4. The CDR3 loop is CAISGTGAPTDTQYF. CDR3 in DNA: TGTGCCATCAGTGGGACAGGGGCCCCCACAGATACGCAGTATTTT.

The rearrangement uses TRBV24-1 and TRBJ1-1; no definite D call. This CDR3 region has 13 residues. The V end was cut by 4 bases, the J end by 5 bases, with 10 bases between. From germline, CDR1 is KGHDR and CDR2 SFDVKD. The CDR3 DNA reads TGTGCCACCAGTGAAGGAGGAGGAACTGAAGCTTTCTTT. Protein: CATSEGGGTEAFF.

This clonotype is a singleton in its sample. The chain recombines TRBV6-5 with TRBJ1-2; a possible D gene is TRBD1 (6 bases). Germline V CDR1 and CDR2: MNHEY, SVGAGI. The CDR3 is 12 amino acids. Trimming shortened V by 7 bases and J by 6 bases, and 12 bases separated the two germline ends. The CDR3: CASIGTGHGYTF. The CDR3 DNA reads TGTGCCAGCATCGGCACAGGGCATGGCTACACCTTC.

This sequence joins TRBV9 and TRBJ2-7; 11 positions agree with TRBD1. The CDR3 sequence is 16 residues long. V shed 2 bases, J shed 7 bases, and the junction held 11 bases outside the gene matches. The germline CDR1 and CDR2 sequences are SGDLS and YYNGEE. The CDR3 is CASSVGSGTGGVEQYF. The CDR3 DNA is TGTGCCAGCAGCGTCGGATCCGGGACAGGGGGTGTGGAGCAGTACTTC.

The V and J genes are TRBV28 and TRBJ2-7, with D possibly TRBD2 on 6 matching bases. The CDR3 extends over 15 amino acids. The V end was cut by 6 bases, the J end by 0 bases, with 15 bases between. The germline gives CDR1 MDHEN, CDR2 SYDVKM. CDR3: CASSLGTSSSYEQYF. DNA of the CDR3: TGTGCCAGCAGCCTCGGGACTTCGAGCTCCTACGAGCAGTACTTC.

This clonotype has more than one count but fewer than ten. The J gene is TRBJ1-5, the V gene TRBV6-6; D is uncertain. This CDR3 has 13 amino acids. Between the trimmed V and J ends, which lost 6 bases and 0 bases, there was a span of 6 bases. Germline CDR1 reads MNHNY; CDR2 reads SVGAGI (reference sequence). As DNA, the CDR3 is TGTGCCAGCAGAGCATCTAGCAATCAGCCCCAGCATTTT. This encodes CASRASSNQPQHF.